This TCR beta chain was profiled in a study of T-cell reconstitution after alpha-beta-depleted transplantation in children. V was pared by 5 bases and J by 6 bases, with 11 bases of the junction left unmatched. The CDR3 extends over 15 amino acids. Molecular barcoding with unique molecular identifiers was used for the TCRbeta library. One entry per CDR3 protein, called by TCRdb with MiXCR from the PCR reads. The sample includes about 90,000 distinct CDR3 sequences, 15% seen only once; the top ten take 15% to 20%. This TCR was sampled from a male patient aged 2-15 years who had a stem cell transplant for acute lymphoblastic leukemia, so the T cells may come from the graft donor. Source: PBMCs, mostly from graft donor cells, taken 180 days after TCRalphabeta/CD19-depleted stem cell transplant. The chain carries TRBV12-3 or TRBV12-4 and TRBJ2-7, with TRBD1 identical over 9 bases. Here the CDR3 reads CASSHKPGQGGEQYF. DNA for the CDR3: TGTGCCAGCAGTCACAAACCGGGACAGGGTGGCGAGCAGTACTTC.